This T cell receptor (beta chain) was retrieved from a study of T cell responses to AZD1222 COVID-19 vaccine. Sequencing used immunoSEQ multiplex PCR; TCRdb keeps in-frame clones, though not all of them. The sample lists over 75,000 clones, roughly nine tenths occurring once. The starting material was peripheral blood, obtained on day 0 of AZD1222 vaccination. The sequence was obtained from an adult in good health.

CDR3 DNA sequence: TGTGCCAGCAAGCAGGGGCCCGAGCAGTACTTC. Its translation is CASKQGPEQYF. V and J are TRBV27 and TRBJ2-7; possibly TRBD1 for D (6 bases). Germline CDR1 is MNHEY and CDR2 is SMNVEV (reference sequence). V dropped 7 bases and J dropped 6 bases, with 10 bases sitting between them. The CDR3 covers 11 residues.